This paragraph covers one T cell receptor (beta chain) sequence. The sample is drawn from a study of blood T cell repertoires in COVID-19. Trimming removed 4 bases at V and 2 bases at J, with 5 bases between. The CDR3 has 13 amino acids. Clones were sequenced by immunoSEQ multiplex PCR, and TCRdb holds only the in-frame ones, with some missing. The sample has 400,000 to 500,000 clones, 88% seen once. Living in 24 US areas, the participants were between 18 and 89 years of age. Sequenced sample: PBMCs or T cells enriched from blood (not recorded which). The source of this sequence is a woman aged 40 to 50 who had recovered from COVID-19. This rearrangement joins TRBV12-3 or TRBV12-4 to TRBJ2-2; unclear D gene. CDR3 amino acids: CASSSPNTGELFF. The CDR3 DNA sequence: TGTGCCAGCAGTTCTCCTAACACCGGGGAGCTGTTTTTT.